One TCR beta chain is described in this entry. The germline V and J ends were trimmed by 4 bases and 0 bases, with 9 bases remaining between them. The CDR3 totals 15 residues. CDR1 is ENHRY and CDR2 is SYGVKD in the germline V gene. The data belong to a study of blood T cell repertoires in COVID-19. Study as a whole: Sites in the United States, Italy and Spain provided acute and convalescent COVID-19 samples.

Study processing details: How many nucleated cells were present was estimated from reference gene primer amplification. Libraries were prepared by immunoSEQ multiplex PCR; TCRdb keeps only in-frame clonotypes and omits some of them. V and J calls and clone size follow that table, whereas D and trimming were derived from the DNA. The table has fewer than 250,000 clones, roughly 80% seen once. The sequence came from a woman aged 40 to 50 with active or convalescent COVID-19. The chain joins TRBV10-3 to TRBJ1-4; D is possibly TRBD1 (6 bases). Sequencing used peripheral blood. The CDR3 DNA is TGTGCCATCAGTGGATCAGGGGCAACTAATGAAAAACTGTTTTTT. This codes for CAISGSGATNEKLFF.